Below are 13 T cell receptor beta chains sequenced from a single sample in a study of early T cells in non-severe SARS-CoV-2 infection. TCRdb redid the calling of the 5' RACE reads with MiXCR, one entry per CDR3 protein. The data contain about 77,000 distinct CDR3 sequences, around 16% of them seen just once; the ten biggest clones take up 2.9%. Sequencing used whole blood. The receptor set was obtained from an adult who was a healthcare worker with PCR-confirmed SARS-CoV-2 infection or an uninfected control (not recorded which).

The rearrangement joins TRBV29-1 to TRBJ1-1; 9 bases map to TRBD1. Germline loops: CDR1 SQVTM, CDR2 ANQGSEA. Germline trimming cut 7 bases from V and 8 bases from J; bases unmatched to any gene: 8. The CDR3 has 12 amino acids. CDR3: CSAHTGGMEAFF. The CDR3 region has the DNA TGCAGCGCACATACAGGGGGCATGGAAGCTTTCTTT.

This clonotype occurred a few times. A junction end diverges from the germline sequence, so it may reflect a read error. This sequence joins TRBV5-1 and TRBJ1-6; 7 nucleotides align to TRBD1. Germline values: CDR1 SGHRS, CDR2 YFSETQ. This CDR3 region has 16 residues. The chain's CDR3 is CASSLAGTAYNSPLHF. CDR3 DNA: TGCGCCAGCAGCTTGGCCGGGACAGCCTATAATTCACCCCTCCATTTT.

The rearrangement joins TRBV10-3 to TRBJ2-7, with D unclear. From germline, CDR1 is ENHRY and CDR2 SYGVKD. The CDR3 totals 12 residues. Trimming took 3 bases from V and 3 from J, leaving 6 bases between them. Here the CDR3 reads CAISDSNYEQYF. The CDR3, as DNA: TGTGCCATCAGTGACTCTAACTACGAGCAGTACTTC.

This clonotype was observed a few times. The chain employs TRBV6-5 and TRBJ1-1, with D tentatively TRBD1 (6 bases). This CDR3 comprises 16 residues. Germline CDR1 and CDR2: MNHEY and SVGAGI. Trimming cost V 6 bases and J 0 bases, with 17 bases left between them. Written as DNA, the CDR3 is TGTGCCAGCAGCCCTAAGATGGACAGCCTGAACACTGAAGCTTTCTTT. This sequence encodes CASSPKMDSLNTEAFF.

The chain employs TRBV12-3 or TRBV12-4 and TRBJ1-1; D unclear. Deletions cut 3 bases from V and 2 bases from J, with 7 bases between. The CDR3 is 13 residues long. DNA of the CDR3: TGTGCCAGCAGTTTCGGTCTCAACACTGAAGCTTTCTTT. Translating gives CASSFGLNTEAFF.

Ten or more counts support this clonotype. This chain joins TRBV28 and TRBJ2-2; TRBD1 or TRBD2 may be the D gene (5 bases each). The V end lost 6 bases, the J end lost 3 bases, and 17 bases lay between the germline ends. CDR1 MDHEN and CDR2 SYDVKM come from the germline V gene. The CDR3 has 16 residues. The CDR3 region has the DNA TGTGCCAGCAGCCGGAGAGGGGTTTGGGACACCGGGGAGCTGTTTTTT. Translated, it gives CASSRRGVWDTGELFF.

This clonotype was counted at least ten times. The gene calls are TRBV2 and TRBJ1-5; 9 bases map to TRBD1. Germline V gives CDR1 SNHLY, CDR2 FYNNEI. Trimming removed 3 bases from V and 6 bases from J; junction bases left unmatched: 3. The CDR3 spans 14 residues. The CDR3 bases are TGTGCCAGCAGTGAGGGACAGGGCTCTCAGCCCCAGCATTTT. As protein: CASSEGQGSQPQHF.

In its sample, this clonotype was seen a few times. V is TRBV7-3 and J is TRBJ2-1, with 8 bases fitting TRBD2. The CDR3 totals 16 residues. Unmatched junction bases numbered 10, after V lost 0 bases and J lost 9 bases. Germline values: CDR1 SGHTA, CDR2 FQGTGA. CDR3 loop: CASSLTVREGGSEQFF. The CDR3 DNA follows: TGTGCCAGCAGCTTAACTGTACGGGAGGGTGGGAGTGAGCAGTTCTTC.

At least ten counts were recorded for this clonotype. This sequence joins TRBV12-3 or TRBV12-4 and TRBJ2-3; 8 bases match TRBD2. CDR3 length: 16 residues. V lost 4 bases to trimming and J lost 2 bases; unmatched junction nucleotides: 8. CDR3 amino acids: CASSYSTSADTDTQYF. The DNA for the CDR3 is TGTGCCAGCAGTTATTCGACTAGCGCCGACACAGATACGCAGTATTTT.

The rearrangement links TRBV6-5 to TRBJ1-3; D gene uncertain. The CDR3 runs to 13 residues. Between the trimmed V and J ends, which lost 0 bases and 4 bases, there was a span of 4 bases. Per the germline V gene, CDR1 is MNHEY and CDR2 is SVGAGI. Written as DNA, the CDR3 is TGTGCCAGCAGTTACTCGATGGGAAACACCATATATTTT. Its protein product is CASSYSMGNTIYF.

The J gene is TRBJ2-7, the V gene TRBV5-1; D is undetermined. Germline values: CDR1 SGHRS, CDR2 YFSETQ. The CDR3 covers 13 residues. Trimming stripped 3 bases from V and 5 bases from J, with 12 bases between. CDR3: CASSSAAFHEQYF. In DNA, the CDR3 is TGCGCCAGCAGCTCGGCCGCGTTCCACGAGCAGTACTTC. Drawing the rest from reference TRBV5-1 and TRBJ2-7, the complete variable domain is KAGVTQTPRYLIKTRGQQVTLSCSPISGHRSVSWYQQTPGQGLQFLFEYFSETQRNKGNFPGRFSGRQFSNSRSEMNVSTLELGDSALYLCASSSAAFHEQYFGPGTRLTVT.

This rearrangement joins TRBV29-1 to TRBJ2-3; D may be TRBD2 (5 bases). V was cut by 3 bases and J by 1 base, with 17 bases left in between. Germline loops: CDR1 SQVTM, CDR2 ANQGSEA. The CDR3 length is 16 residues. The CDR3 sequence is CSVETGFGRGTDTQYF. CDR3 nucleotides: TGCAGCGTTGAGACGGGATTTGGGAGAGGCACAGATACGCAGTATTTT.

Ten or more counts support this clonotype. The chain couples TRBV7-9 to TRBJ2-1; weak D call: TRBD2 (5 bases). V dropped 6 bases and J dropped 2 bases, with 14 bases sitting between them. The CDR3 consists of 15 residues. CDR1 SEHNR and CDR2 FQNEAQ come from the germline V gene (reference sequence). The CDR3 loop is CASRVNLGAYNEQFF. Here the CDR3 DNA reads TGTGCCAGCAGAGTGAATTTGGGAGCCTACAATGAGCAGTTCTTC.